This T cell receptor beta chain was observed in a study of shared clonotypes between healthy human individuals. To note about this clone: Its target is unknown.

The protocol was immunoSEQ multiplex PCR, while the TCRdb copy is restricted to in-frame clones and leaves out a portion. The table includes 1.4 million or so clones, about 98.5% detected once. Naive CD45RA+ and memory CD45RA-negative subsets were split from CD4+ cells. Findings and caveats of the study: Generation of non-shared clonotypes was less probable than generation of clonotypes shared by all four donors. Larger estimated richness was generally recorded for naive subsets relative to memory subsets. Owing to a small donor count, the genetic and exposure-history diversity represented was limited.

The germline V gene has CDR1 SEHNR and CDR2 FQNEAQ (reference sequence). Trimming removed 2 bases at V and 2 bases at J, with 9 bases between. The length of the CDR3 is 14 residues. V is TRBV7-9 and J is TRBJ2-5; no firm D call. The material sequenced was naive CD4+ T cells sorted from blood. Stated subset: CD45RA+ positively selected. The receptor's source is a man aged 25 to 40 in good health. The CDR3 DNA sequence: TGTGCCAGCAGCTTAAGACCAGATCAAGAGACCCAGTACTTC. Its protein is CASSLRPDQETQYF.